This paragraph covers one T cell receptor beta chain sequence. These data come from a study of blood T cell repertoires in COVID-19. On the study more broadly: From T cells, B-cell-depleted T cells, or PBMCs came the material, which was cDNA or gDNA.

Libraries were prepared by immunoSEQ multiplex PCR; TCRdb keeps only in-frame clonotypes and omits some of them. This sample carries around 6,700 clones, around 90% of them seen once, and the ten largest clones take roughly a fifth. The clonotype comes from a human donor in a cohort sampled during active COVID-19. Specimen: peripheral blood.

This CDR3 reads CASSQTSWRDQPQHF. The CDR3 DNA reads TGCGCCAGCAGCCAAACATCATGGCGGGATCAGCCCCAGCATTTT. V is TRBV4-1 and J is TRBJ1-5, with no clear D. Germline CDR1 MGHRA, CDR2 YSYEKL. The CDR3 covers 15 residues. The V gene lost 2 bases and the J gene lost 5 bases, with 13 bases spanning the gap.